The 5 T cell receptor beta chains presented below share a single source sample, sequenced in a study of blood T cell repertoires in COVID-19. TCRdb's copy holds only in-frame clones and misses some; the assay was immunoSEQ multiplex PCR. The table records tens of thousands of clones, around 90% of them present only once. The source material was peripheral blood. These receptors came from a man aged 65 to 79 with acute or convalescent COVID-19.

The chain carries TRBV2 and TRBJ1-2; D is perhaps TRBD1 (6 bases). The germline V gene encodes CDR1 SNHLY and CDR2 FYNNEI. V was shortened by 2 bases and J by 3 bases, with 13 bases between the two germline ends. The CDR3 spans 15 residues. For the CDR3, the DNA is TGTGCCAGCAGTGAAACAGGGCAGGGCTACTATGGCTACACCTTC. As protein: CASSETGQGYYGYTF.

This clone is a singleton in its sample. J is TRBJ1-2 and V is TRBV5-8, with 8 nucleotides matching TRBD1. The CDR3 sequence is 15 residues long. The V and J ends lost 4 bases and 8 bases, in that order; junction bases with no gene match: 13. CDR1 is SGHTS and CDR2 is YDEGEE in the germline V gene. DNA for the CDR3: TGTGCCAGCAGCCAGTTGGACAGGGCCGGCGAGGGCTACACCTTC. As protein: CASSQLDRAGEGYTF.

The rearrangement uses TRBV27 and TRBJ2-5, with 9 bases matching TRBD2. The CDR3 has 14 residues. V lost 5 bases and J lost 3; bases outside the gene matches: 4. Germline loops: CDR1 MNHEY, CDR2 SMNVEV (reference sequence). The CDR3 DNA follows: TGTGCCAGCAGTCTCCGACTAGCGGAAGAGACCCAGTACTTC. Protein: CASSLRLAEETQYF.

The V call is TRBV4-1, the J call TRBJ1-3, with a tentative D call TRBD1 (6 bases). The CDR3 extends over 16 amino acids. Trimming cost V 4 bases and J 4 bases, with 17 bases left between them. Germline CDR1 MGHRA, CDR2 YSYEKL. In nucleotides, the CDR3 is TGCGCCAGCAGCCCCACACAGGGCCTCTTCGGAAACACCATATATTTT. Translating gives CASSPTQGLFGNTIYF.

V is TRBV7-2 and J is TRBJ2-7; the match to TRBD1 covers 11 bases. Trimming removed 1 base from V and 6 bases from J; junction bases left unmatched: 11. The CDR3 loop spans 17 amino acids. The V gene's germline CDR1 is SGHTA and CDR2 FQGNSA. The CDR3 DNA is TGTGCCAGCAGCTTAGTTCAAACCGGGACAGGGGGGAGCGAGCAGTACTTC. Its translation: CASSLVQTGTGGSEQYF. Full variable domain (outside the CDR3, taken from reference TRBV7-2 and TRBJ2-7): GAGVSQSPSNKVTEKGKDVELRCDPISGHTALYWYRQSLGQGLEFLIYFQGNSAPDKSGLPSDRFSAERTGGSVSTLTIQRTQQEDSAVYLCASSLVQTGTGGSEQYFGPGTRLTVT.